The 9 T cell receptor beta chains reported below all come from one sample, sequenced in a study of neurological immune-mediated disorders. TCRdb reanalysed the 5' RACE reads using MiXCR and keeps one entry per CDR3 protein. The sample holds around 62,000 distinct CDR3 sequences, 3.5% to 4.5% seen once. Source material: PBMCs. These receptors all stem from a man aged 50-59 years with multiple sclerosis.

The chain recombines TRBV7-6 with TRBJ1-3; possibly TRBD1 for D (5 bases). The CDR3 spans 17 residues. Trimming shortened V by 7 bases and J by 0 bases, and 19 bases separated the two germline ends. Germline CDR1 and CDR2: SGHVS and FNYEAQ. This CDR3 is CASTVAGTGNSGNTIYF. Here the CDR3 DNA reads TGTGCCAGCACCGTAGCGGGAACAGGCAACTCTGGAAACACCATATATTTT.

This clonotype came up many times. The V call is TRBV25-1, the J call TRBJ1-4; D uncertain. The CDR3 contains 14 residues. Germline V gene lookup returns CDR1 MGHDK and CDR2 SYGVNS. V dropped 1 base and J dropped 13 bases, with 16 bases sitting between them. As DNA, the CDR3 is TGTGCCAGCAGTGAATCCGGAGGGATCATACGACTGTTTTTT. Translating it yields CASSESGGIIRLFF.

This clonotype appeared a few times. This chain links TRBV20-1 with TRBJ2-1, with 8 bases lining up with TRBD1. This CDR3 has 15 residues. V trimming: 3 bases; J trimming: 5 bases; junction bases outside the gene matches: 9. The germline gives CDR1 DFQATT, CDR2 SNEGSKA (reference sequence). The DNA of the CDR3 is TGCAGTGCTAGCCCAGCAGGGGGCGGGGACAATGAGCAGTTCTTC. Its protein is CSASPAGGGDNEQFF.

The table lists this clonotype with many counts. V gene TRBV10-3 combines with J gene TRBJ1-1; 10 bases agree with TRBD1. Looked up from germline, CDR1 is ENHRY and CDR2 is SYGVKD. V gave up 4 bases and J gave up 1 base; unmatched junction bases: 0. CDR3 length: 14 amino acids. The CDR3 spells CAISGTGGNTEAFF. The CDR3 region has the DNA TGTGCCATCAGTGGGACAGGGGGGAACACTGAAGCTTTCTTT.

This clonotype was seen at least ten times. CDR3 amino acids: CASSLSGTANNSPLHF. Written as DNA, the CDR3 is TGTGCCAGCAGTTTATCGGGGACAGCCAATAATTCACCCCTCCACTTT. V gene TRBV27 combines with J gene TRBJ1-6; TRBD1 aligns across 7 bases. Per the germline V gene, CDR1 is MNHEY and CDR2 is SMNVEV (reference sequence). The CDR3 is 16 residues long. Losses at the gene ends were 0 bases for V and 5 bases for J; bases not matched to a gene: 4.

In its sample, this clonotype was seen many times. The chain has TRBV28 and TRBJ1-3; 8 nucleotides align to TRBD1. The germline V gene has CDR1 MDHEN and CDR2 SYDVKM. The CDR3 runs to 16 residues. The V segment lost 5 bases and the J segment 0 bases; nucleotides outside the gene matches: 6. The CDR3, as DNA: TGTGCCAGCAGTGGACAGGGAAGAAGCTCTGGAAACACCATATATTTT. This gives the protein CASSGQGRSSGNTIYF.

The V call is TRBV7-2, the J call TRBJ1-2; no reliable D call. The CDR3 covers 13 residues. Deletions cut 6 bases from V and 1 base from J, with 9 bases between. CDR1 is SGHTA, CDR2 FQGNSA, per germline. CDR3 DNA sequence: TGTGCCAGCAGTCCAACCTATAACTATGGCTACACCTTC. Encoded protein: CASSPTYNYGYTF.

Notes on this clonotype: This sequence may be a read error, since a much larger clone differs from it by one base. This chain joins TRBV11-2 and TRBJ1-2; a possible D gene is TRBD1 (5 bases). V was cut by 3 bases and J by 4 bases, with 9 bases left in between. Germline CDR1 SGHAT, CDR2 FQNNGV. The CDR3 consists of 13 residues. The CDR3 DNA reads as TGTGCCAGCAGCTTCAAAAGGGGCTATGGCTACACCTTC. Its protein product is CASSFKRGYGYTF.

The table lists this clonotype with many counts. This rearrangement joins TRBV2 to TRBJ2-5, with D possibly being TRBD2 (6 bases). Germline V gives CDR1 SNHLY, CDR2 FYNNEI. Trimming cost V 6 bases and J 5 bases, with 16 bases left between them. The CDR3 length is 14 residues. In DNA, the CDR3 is TGTGCCAGCAGGCCCCGGACGGGAGAGGAGACCCAGTACTTC. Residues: CASRPRTGEETQYF.